This T cell receptor beta chain was captured by sequencing in a study of Ad26.COV2.S vaccination and SARS-CoV-2 variants. The CDR3 is 13 residues long. Between the trimmed V and J ends, which lost 2 bases and 4 bases, there was a span of 8 bases. Germline-derived CDR1 and CDR2 are SGHAT and FQDESV (reference sequence). The data were produced by immunoSEQ multiplex PCR, yet TCRdb's version contains in-frame clones alone and is incomplete. The table records roughly 380,000 clones, around 92% of them present only once. The material sequenced was peripheral blood, taken after recovery from COVID-19. This sequence was found in a human donor who had recovered from COVID-19. This chain uses TRBV11-1 with TRBJ1-1; D is uncertain. The CDR3 nucleotides are TGTGCCAGCAGCTTACGTTCCGGCACTGAAGCTTTCTTT. It yields the protein CASSLRSGTEAFF.